This T cell receptor beta chain was recorded in a study of shared clonotypes between healthy human individuals. Study summary: Each donor contributed plates that comprised three CD4 naive, three CD4 memory, two CD8 naive and one CD8 memory.

Clones were sequenced by immunoSEQ multiplex PCR, and TCRdb holds only the in-frame ones, with some missing. The sample has 1.5 million to 1.9 million clones; 95% to 99% are singletons. Germline V lookup: CDR1 ENHRY, CDR2 SYGVKD. The V gene end was trimmed by 6 bases and the J gene end by 8 bases; junction bases not matched to a gene: 7. The CDR3 totals 13 residues. The specimen was naive CD4+ T cells sorted from blood. Stated subset: CD45RA+ positively selected. This sequence was found in a man aged 25-45 years in good health. The chain combines TRBV10-3 with TRBJ1-2; TRBD1 matches at 9 bases. CDR3 residues: CAISPGQGMGYTF. CDR3 DNA: TGTGCCATCAGCCCCGGACAGGGGATGGGCTACACCTTC.